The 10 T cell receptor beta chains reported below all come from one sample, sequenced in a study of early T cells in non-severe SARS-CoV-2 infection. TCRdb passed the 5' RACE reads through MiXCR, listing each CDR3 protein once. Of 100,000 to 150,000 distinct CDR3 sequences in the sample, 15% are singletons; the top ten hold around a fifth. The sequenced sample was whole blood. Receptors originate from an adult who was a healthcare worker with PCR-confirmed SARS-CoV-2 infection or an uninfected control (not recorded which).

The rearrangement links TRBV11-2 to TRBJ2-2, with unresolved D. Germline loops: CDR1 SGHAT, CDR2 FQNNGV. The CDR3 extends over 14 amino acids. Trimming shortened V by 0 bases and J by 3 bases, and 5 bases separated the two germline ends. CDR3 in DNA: TGTGCCAGCAGCTTAGACCTAGACACCGGGGAGCTGTTTTTT. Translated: CASSLDLDTGELFF.

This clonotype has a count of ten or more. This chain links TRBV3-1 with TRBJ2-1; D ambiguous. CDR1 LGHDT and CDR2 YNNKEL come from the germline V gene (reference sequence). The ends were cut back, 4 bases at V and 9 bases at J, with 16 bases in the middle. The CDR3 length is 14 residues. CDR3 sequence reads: CASSPRWGTAEQFF. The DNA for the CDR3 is TGTGCCAGCAGCCCCCGATGGGGAACGGCTGAGCAGTTCTTC.

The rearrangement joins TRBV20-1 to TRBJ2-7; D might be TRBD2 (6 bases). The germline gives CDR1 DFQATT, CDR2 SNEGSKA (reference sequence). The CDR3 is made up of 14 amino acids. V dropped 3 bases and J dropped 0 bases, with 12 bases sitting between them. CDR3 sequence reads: CSASGRGSSYEQYF. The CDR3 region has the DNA TGCAGTGCTAGTGGGCGGGGAAGCTCCTACGAGCAGTACTTC.

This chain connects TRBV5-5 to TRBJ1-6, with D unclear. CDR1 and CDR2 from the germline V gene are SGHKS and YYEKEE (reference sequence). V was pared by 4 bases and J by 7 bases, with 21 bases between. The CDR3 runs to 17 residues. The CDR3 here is CASSRYPEDRGNSPLHF. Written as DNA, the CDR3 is TGTGCCAGCAGCCGGTACCCTGAGGACCGCGGAAATTCACCCCTCCACTTT.

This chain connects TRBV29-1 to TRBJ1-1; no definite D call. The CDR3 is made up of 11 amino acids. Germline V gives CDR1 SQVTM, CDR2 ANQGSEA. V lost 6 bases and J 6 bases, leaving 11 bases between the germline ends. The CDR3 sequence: CSVATGSEAFF. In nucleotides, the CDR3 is TGCAGCGTCGCGACCGGGTCTGAAGCTTTCTTT.

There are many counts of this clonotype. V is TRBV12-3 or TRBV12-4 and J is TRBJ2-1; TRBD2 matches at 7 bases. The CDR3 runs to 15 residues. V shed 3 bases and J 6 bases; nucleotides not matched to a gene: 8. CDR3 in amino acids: CASSLYGGSFNEQFF. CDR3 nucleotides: TGTGCCAGCAGTTTGTACGGGGGGAGTTTCAATGAGCAGTTCTTC.

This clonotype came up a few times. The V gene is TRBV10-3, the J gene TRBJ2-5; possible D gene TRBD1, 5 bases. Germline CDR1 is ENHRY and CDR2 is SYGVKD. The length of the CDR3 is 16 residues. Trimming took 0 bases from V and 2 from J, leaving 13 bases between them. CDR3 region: CAISESPAGWQETQYF. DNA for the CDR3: TGTGCCATCAGTGAGTCACCGGCAGGGTGGCAAGAGACCCAGTACTTC.

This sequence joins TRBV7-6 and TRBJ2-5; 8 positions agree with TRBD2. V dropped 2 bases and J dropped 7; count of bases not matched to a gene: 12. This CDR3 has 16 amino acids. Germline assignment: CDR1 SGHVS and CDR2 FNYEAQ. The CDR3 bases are TGTGCCAGCAGCTTACTCTTTAGCGGGGCTTCAACGACCCAGTACTTC. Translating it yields CASSLLFSGASTTQYF.

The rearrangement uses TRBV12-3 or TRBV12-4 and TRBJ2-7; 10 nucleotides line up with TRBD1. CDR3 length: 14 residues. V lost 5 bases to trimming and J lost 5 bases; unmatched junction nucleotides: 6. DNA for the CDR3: TGTGCCAGCAGTCCCCGGGACAGGGGTAACGAGCAGTACTTC. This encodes CASSPRDRGNEQYF.

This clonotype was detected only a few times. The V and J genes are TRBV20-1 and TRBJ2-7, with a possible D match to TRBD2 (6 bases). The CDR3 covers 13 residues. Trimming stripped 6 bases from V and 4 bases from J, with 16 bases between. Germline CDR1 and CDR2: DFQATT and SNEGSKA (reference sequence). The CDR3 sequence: CSAGGLQSYEQYF. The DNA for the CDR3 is TGCAGTGCCGGGGGACTGCAGAGTTACGAGCAGTACTTC.